This TCR beta chain was identified during a study of T cells in Graves' hyperthyroidism and ophthalmopathy. Inclusion characteristics of ophthalmopathy patients comprised a Clinical Activity Score of at least 3, a NOSPECS grade of at least 4, and duration under 3 months. Diagnoses were established using clinical symptoms, serum thyroxine and TRAb, thyroid ultrasound and orbital computed tomography. V was trimmed by 8 bases and J by 2 bases, leaving 18 bases between them. Germline CDR1 reads SNHLY; CDR2 reads FYNNEI. The CDR3 is made up of 15 amino acids. It was RNA transcripts that yielded the amplified TCR beta CDR3 regions. The HTBI primer set was used in a first-round RT-PCR of the TCR CDR3. Using its own MiXCR run on the multiplex PCR reads, TCRdb lists one record per CDR3 protein. In the table there are nearly 600,000 distinct CDR3 sequences, 13% to 15% of which are singletons. This clonotype was seen repeatedly, ten times or more.

The specimen was blood. This chain joins TRBV2 and TRBJ2-5; D gene uncertain. This TCR was sampled from a woman between 18 and 29 years old with Graves' ophthalmopathy. The CDR3 sequence is CASVVLGEKQETQYF. CDR3 bases: TGTGCCAGCGTAGTCTTAGGTGAGAAGCAAGAGACCCAGTACTTC.